A single sample is the source of the 2 T cell receptor beta chains below, sequenced in a study of regulatory T cells in long-lasting Graves disease (dated by TCRdb to the early 2020s). Library prep was done by multiplex PCR. TCRdb shows the sequencer as Illumina HiSeq 4000. CDR3 regions were amplified by Arm-PCR with iRepertoire HTBI primers to construct TCR beta libraries. TCRdb applied fastp at Q25 and MiXCR to the public reads, then kept only in-frame beta chains. Identical CDR3 proteins give one entry, which carries the most common genes and DNA. This sample lists about 530,000 distinct CDR3 sequences; about 16% were detected once. Jointly, the top ten make up around a quarter of the sample. Explained via the paper, the time point label denotes: newly diagnosed GD, antithyroid drugs for less than 3 months. For both TCR sequencing and RNA sequencing, RNA was extracted from PBMCs using TRIzol. The sample was also reused in another study, on T cells in Graves' hyperthyroidism and ophthalmopathy.

The sequencing here drew on peripheral blood mononuclear cells (PBMCs), taken at new diagnosis, from a patient treated with antithyroid drugs. The receptors were gathered from a woman aged 35-65 years with Graves disease. Donor details come from another sample of the same person, matched by shared clones.

This clonotype was recorded many times. V gene TRBV20-1 combines with J gene TRBJ2-3; 8 nucleotides agree with TRBD2. Losses at the gene ends were 6 bases for V and 4 bases for J; bases not matched to a gene: 12. This CDR3 spans 15 amino acids. Germline-derived CDR1 and CDR2 are DFQATT and SNEGSKA (reference sequence). For the CDR3, the DNA is TGCAGTGCCCTCAGTCCGGCGGGGGGCTCAGATACGCAGTATTTT. Protein sequence: CSALSPAGGSDTQYF.

This clonotype was seen at least ten times. The V and J genes are TRBV12-3 or TRBV12-4 and TRBJ2-7, with D possibly TRBD2 on 7 matching bases. The CDR3 extends over 17 amino acids. The V gene lost 5 bases and the J gene lost 1 base, with 21 bases spanning the gap. CDR3 coding DNA: TGTGCCAGCAGTCCTCCACGTGGGGGGGGGCTATCCTACGAGCAGTACTTC. It is translated as CASSPPRGGGLSYEQYF.